A selection of T cell receptor beta chains follows, all from one sample in a study of T-cell memory formation after mild COVID-19. TCRdb redid the calling of the 5' RACE reads with MiXCR, one entry per CDR3 protein. The sample contains 100,000 to 130,000 distinct CDR3 sequences, approximately 14% of which appear only once. The sequenced sample was PBMCs or a T cell subset sorted from them (not recorded which). The receptors shown here come from a man aged 18 to 29 who had mild COVID-19 (a few samples of this study predate the infection). Cell type and time point are not known. Each CDR3 is given with its conserved first and last residue.

v_call,cdr3_aa
TRBV6-2/TRBV6-3,CASNHRDIHYEQYF
TRBV7-2,CASSSFGGTAYSNQPQHF
TRBV29-1,CSVSLATYNEQFF
TRBV29-1,CSVYLLGRAFF
TRBV7-3,CASSPTGGETQYF
TRBV28,CASSPPRGALHF
TRBV5-1,CASRVSGGDTEAFF
TRBV6-5,CASSYGAGVNTGELFF
TRBV4-1,CASSQDAVADTQYF
TRBV28,CASRGQGFNIQYF
TRBV29-1,CSVGQIDNEQFF
TRBV4-2,CASSPPGTGGNEQFF
TRBV4-1,CASSQPPSADEQFF
TRBV21-1,CASRKIPQGLGTKNIQYF
TRBV27,CASRLSGRGSTEAFF
TRBV5-4,CASSYNNSPLHF
TRBV11-2,CASSLLGGAGELFF
TRBV5-1,CASSPITQGYEQFF
TRBV6-6,CASTRDGVIAFF
TRBV10-3,CAISESRGDGETQYF
TRBV5-1,CASSLVNPFEGANYGYTF
TRBV7-2,CASSLLGGAFYNEQFF
TRBV5-1,CASSWVGGSYEQYF
TRBV11-2,CASSFPRTRANTGELFF
TRBV4-3,CASSQDGIVGELFF
TRBV4-3,CASSQWRGYEQYF
TRBV9,CASSVGTSAGNTIYF
TRBV4-1,CASSQVNGVADTQYF
TRBV4-1,CASSHGRGYPQETQYF
TRBV27,CASRISGGPYNEQFF
TRBV4-3,CASSQLREWSQETQYF
TRBV5-1,CASRRAGDNRAADTQYF
TRBV7-6,CASSLGQGATEAFF
TRBV12-3/TRBV12-4,CASSLATANSPLHF
TRBV4-3,CASRQGQGYNEQFF
TRBV12-3/TRBV12-4,CASGAASYNEQFF
TRBV12-3/TRBV12-4,CASRDSGYGYTF
TRBV7-7,CASSSTLASNEQFF
TRBV20-1,CSASAGFNEQFF
TRBV18,CASSLPGPNGYTF
TRBV5-4,CASSSSGGATGELFF
TRBV12-3/TRBV12-4,CASSLGGNTIYF
TRBV5-1,CASSKQPGLASTGELFF
TRBV3-1,CASSWRLADGTDTQYF
TRBV6-2/TRBV6-3,CASTRGRNEQFF
TRBV4-1,CASRSTGVHTEAFF
TRBV7-2,CASSFGDDTGELFF
TRBV4-3,CASSQDLAGSYNEQFF
TRBV20-1,CSAPGGGDPEQFF
TRBV7-6,CASSTRPTGIGTDTQYF
TRBV7-9,CASSLDGGLNQPQHF
TRBV21-1,CASSKVRGGETQYF
TRBV12-2,CASRLAGHQPQHF